These 32 T cell receptor beta chains came from one sample sequenced in a study of T cell responses to AZD1222 COVID-19 vaccine (dated by TCRdb to the early 2020s). Reading the label with the study, this specimen's time point is: baseline before first vaccination. Library generation was performed with the immunoSEQ multiplex PCR assay. TCRdb limited this immuneACCESS table to in-frame rearrangements with V and J called. A share of clones is missing; checked studies link under half to unresolved V genes, and the rest is unexplained. The sample has 75,000 to 90,000 clones on record, 90% to 95% of them singletons. The ten largest clones capture about 5.2% of the sample. The sample here was peripheral blood, taken on day 0 of AZD1222 vaccination. All receptors derive from an adult in good health.

The chain uses TRBV20-1 and TRBJ2-2, with D hard to call. This CDR3 has 12 amino acids. CDR1 and CDR2 from the germline V gene are DFQATT and SNEGSKA (reference sequence). Trimming removed 3 bases from V and 5 bases from J, with 7 bases in between. Written as DNA, the CDR3 is TGCAGTGCTAGTCGAGGAACCGGGGAGCTGTTTTTT. Protein sequence: CSASRGTGELFF.

The chain carries TRBV3-1 (or the pseudogene TRBV3-2) and TRBJ1-3, with D uncertain. Germline values: CDR1 LGHDT, CDR2 YNNKEL (reference sequence). Trimming took 4 bases from V and 0 from J, leaving 10 bases between them. CDR3 length: 15 residues. The CDR3 nucleotides are TGTGCCAGCAGCCGGAACAGCGTCTCTGGAAACACCATATATTTT. Translation: CASSRNSVSGNTIYF.

The J gene is TRBJ2-3, the V gene TRBV5-4, with 7 bases fitting TRBD1. Germline V lookup: CDR1 SGHNT, CDR2 YYREEE (reference sequence). The length of the CDR3 is 15 residues. The trim removed 3 bases at V and 1 base at J, leaving 5 bases unmatched. As DNA, the CDR3 is TGTGCCAGCAGCTCCCGGGACAGCCGCACAGATACGCAGTATTTT. Amino acids: CASSSRDSRTDTQYF.

The genes are TRBV15 and TRBJ2-7; the D is unclear. The CDR3 consists of 15 residues. The V gene's germline CDR1 is LNHNV and CDR2 YYDKDF (reference sequence). V was pared by 1 base and J by 0 bases, with 10 bases between. The CDR3 loop is CATSRARHTSYEQYF. The DNA for the CDR3 is TGTGCCACCAGCAGAGCCCGACACACCTCCTACGAGCAGTACTTC.

This clone was picked up one time. The CDR3 is CASSNDRNQPQHF. The DNA of the CDR3 is TGTGCCAGCAGTAATGACAGGAATCAGCCCCAGCATTTT. This sequence joins TRBV6-5 and TRBJ1-5; TRBD1 is a possible D gene (6 bases). Germline V lookup: CDR1 MNHEY, CDR2 SVGAGI. The V and J ends lost 5 bases and 4 bases respectively, with 9 bases between them. The CDR3 covers 13 residues.

The chain is built from TRBV5-1 and TRBJ2-2, with 10 nucleotides matching TRBD2. V lost 6 bases to trimming and J lost 1 base; unmatched junction nucleotides: 3. The CDR3 runs to 15 residues. Germline values: CDR1 SGHRS, CDR2 YFSETQ. Written as DNA, the CDR3 is TGCGCCAGCACGCTAGCGGGGGAGAACACCGGGGAGCTGTTTTTT. Its translation is CASTLAGENTGELFF.

In DNA form, the CDR3 reads TGTGCCAGCGGATCCGGGACTTCCCCGGCTAATTCACCCCTCCACTTT. Translated: CASGSGTSPANSPLHF. The chain has TRBV27 and TRBJ1-6, with D perhaps TRBD1 (5 bases). Trimming left V 8 bases short and J 6 bases short, with 20 bases between. Germline loops: CDR1 MNHEY, CDR2 SMNVEV (reference sequence). CDR3 length equals 16 residues.

This sequence joins TRBV9 and TRBJ2-7, with 11 bases matching TRBD1. V shed 3 bases and J 3 bases; nucleotides not matched to a gene: 2. This CDR3 has 14 amino acids. Germline V gives CDR1 SGDLS, CDR2 YYNGEE. CDR3 DNA sequence: TGTGCCAGCAGCGCCGGGACAGGGGGCTACGAGCAGTACTTC. It translates to CASSAGTGGYEQYF.

The rearrangement uses TRBV7-6 and TRBJ1-2, with no clear D. Germline V gene sequence: CDR1 SGHVS, CDR2 FNYEAQ. The CDR3 has 14 amino acids. V was shortened by 5 bases and J by 6 bases, with 16 bases between the two germline ends. CDR3 DNA sequence: TGTGCCAGCAGCCCTCAGAGGGTCACGGATGGCTACACCTTC. Translating it yields CASSPQRVTDGYTF.

This sequence joins TRBV7-8 and TRBJ1-2; tentatively, D is TRBD1 (6 bases). The CDR3 runs 16 residues. CDR1 is SGHVS and CDR2 is FQNEAQ in the germline V gene. V was pared by 5 bases and J by 3 bases, with 19 bases between. CDR3 loop: CASSPKIGDTYYGYTF. For the CDR3, the DNA is TGTGCCAGCAGCCCCAAAATCGGGGACACCTACTATGGCTACACCTTC.

The J gene is TRBJ2-6, the V gene TRBV28; 8 nucleotides match TRBD1. CDR1 and CDR2 (germline): MDHEN, SYDVKM. V trimming: 7 bases; J trimming: 0 bases; junction bases outside the gene matches: 8. This CDR3 has 17 residues. The CDR3 protein is CASIPGTGRSGANVLTF. Written as DNA, the CDR3 is TGTGCCAGCATTCCCGGGACAGGTCGCTCTGGGGCCAACGTCCTGACTTTC.

This clone was seen only a few times. The chain is built from TRBV3-1 (or the pseudogene TRBV3-2) and TRBJ1-1; the D is unclear. The CDR3 contains 14 residues. The V end was cut by 4 bases, the J end by 0 bases, with 9 bases between. Germline V gene sequence: CDR1 LGHDT, CDR2 YNNKEL (reference sequence). The CDR3, as DNA: TGTGCCAGCAGCCCACAGTATTTGAACACTGAAGCTTTCTTT. This gives the protein CASSPQYLNTEAFF.

The chain employs TRBV10-2 and TRBJ2-7; 9 positions match TRBD2. CDR3 length equals 16 residues. Per germline, CDR1 WSHSY and CDR2 SAAADI. V lost 3 bases and J lost 2; bases outside the gene matches: 8. CDR3: CASSDPPGLATYEQYF. The CDR3 nucleotides are TGCGCCAGCAGTGACCCTCCGGGACTAGCAACCTACGAGCAGTACTTC.

The V call is TRBV18, the J call TRBJ1-1; 10 bases fit TRBD1. This CDR3 is 14 amino acids long. Germline CDR1 is KGHSH and CDR2 is LQKENI. V trimming: 5 bases; J trimming: 1 base; junction bases outside the gene matches: 1. CDR3 protein: CASSRDRGNTEAFF. As DNA, the CDR3 is TGTGCCAGCTCAAGGGACAGGGGGAACACTGAAGCTTTCTTT.

This chain links TRBV7-9 with TRBJ2-3, with TRBD2 matching 8 bases. The CDR3 is 18 residues long. Per germline, CDR1 SEHNR and CDR2 FQNEAQ (reference sequence). V was clipped by 6 bases and J by 0 bases; unmatched bases: 14. The CDR3 coding sequence is TGTGCCAGCAGATTTAGTCGGTCTAGCGGGCTTAGCACAGATACGCAGTATTTT. This encodes CASRFSRSSGLSTDTQYF. The full variable domain, its missing parts supplied by reference TRBV7-9 and TRBJ2-3, is DTGVSQNPRHKITKRGQNVTFRCDPISEHNRLYWYRQTLGQGPEFLTYFQNEAQLEKSRLLSDRFSAERPKGSFSTLEIQRTEQGDSAMYLCASRFSRSSGLSTDTQYFGPGTRLTVL.

This clone came up once. This chain connects TRBV28 to TRBJ1-5; D gene ambiguous. This CDR3 is 14 amino acids long. Trimming removed 2 bases from V and 2 bases from J, with 7 bases in between. Germline CDR1 and CDR2: MDHEN and SYDVKM. The CDR3 nucleotides read TGTGCCAGCAGTTTAGGGAAAGGCAATCAGCCCCAGCATTTT. This codes for CASSLGKGNQPQHF. Full variable domain (outside the CDR3, taken from reference TRBV28 and TRBJ1-5): DVKVTQSSRYLVKRTGEKVFLECVQDMDHENMFWYRQDPGLGLRLIYFSYDVKMKEKGDIPEGYSVSREKKERFSLILESASTNQTSMYLCASSLGKGNQPQHFGDGTRLSIL.

This clone occurred a few times. This rearrangement joins TRBV27 to TRBJ2-7; TRBD1 or TRBD2 may be the D gene (5 bases each). The CDR3 has 12 residues. Per germline, CDR1 MNHEY and CDR2 SMNVEV (reference sequence). The V end was cut by 8 bases, the J end by 5 bases, with 13 bases between. The CDR3 sequence: CASGLMGDEQYF. The CDR3 nucleotides read TGTGCCAGCGGGCTAATGGGGGACGAGCAGTACTTC.

The chain couples TRBV5-4 to TRBJ1-1, with D possibly matching TRBD1 (5 bases). CDR1 SGHNT and CDR2 YYREEE come from the germline V gene (reference sequence). The CDR3 is 14 amino acids. The ends were cut back, 5 bases at V and 1 base at J, with 12 bases in the middle. The CDR3 loop is CASRADNWNTEAFF. CDR3 DNA: TGTGCCAGCAGGGCGGACAACTGGAACACTGAAGCTTTCTTT.

The chain combines TRBV3-1 (or the pseudogene TRBV3-2) with TRBJ2-7; D may be TRBD1 (5 bases). The CDR3 covers 13 residues. The germline V gene encodes CDR1 LGHDT and CDR2 YNNKEL (reference sequence). V lost 2 bases and J 4 bases, leaving 9 bases between the germline ends. In DNA, the CDR3 is TGTGCCAGCAGCCAACCGACAGCTTACGAGCAGTACTTC. Its translation is CASSQPTAYEQYF.

In nucleotides, the CDR3 is TGTGCCAGCAGCTCACGGGGGCCAGATACGCAGTATTTT. Protein: CASSSRGPDTQYF. The chain uses TRBV9 and TRBJ2-3; D may correspond to TRBD1 or TRBD2 (6 bases each). CDR3 length: 13 amino acids. Germline-derived CDR1 and CDR2 are SGDLS and YYNGEE. V dropped 4 bases and J dropped 4 bases, with 10 bases sitting between them.

CDR3: CSALIGYGYTF. The CDR3 nucleotides are TGCAGTGCTTTGATCGGCTATGGCTACACCTTC. V and J are TRBV20-1 and TRBJ1-2; D unclear. Per germline, CDR1 DFQATT and CDR2 SNEGSKA (reference sequence). Trimming shortened V by 5 bases and J by 4 bases, and 8 bases separated the two germline ends. The CDR3 is 11 amino acids.

In this sample, this clone turned up once. The chain couples TRBV5-5 to TRBJ2-7; D gene unclear. Germline assignment: CDR1 SGHKS and CDR2 YYEKEE (reference sequence). The CDR3 is 15 amino acids. Trimming took 0 bases from V and 3 from J, leaving 13 bases between them. CDR3 in DNA: TGTGCCAGCAGCTTGGGTGGGTCAGACCTCTACGAGCAGTACTTC. Amino acids: CASSLGGSDLYEQYF. Looking up the rest from reference TRBV5-5 and TRBJ2-7 gives the full variable domain: DAGVTQSPTHLIKTRGQQVTLRCSPISGHKSVSWYQQVLGQGPQFIFQYYEKEERGRGNFPDRFSARQFPNYSSELNVNALLLGDSALYLCASSLGGSDLYEQYFGPGTRLTVT.

The rearrangement uses TRBV5-1 and TRBJ2-5; TRBD2 aligns across 8 bases. Germline trimming cut 4 bases from V and 1 base from J; bases unmatched to any gene: 6. CDR3 length: 15 amino acids. Germline V lookup: CDR1 SGHRS, CDR2 YFSETQ. CDR3 sequence: CASSQGLGVQETQYF. CDR3 bases: TGCGCCAGCAGCCAGGGACTAGGCGTCCAAGAGACCCAGTACTTC.

This clone occurred once. The chain employs TRBV7-2 and TRBJ1-2; D unresolved. The germline gives CDR1 SGHTA, CDR2 FQGNSA. The CDR3 runs to 13 residues. Trimming took off 1 base at V and 1 base at J, with 4 bases between the two ends. The CDR3 nucleotides are TGTGCCAGCAGCTTAGTGGGTAACTATGGCTACACCTTC. This codes for CASSLVGNYGYTF.

This chain connects TRBV7-2 to TRBJ1-1; D possibly corresponds to TRBD1 (5 bases). The CDR3 is made up of 14 amino acids. In germline, CDR1 is SGHTA, CDR2 FQGNSA. V lost 6 bases and J 10 bases, leaving 21 bases between the germline ends. CDR3 sequence reads: CASRSVGGFGGAFF. The CDR3 coding sequence is TGTGCCAGCAGGTCCGTCGGGGGGTTCGGGGGAGCTTTCTTT.

This sequence joins TRBV5-4 and TRBJ1-2, with no clear D. The V gene's germline CDR1 is SGHNT and CDR2 YYREEE (reference sequence). Trimming left V 4 bases short and J 6 bases short, with 34 bases between. This CDR3 comprises 20 residues. DNA of the CDR3: TGTGCCAGCAGCCCGGATAAAATTACGTTCATTCGGACCGGGTATGATGGCTACACCTTC. Translated, it gives CASSPDKITFIRTGYDGYTF.

This chain links TRBV7-5 with TRBJ2-7; the D segment call TRBD1 is taken from the table without a DNA check. TRBV7-5 is an annotated pseudogene. This CDR3 region has 14 residues. DNA for the CDR3: TGTGCCAGAAGCCCGACAGGGGGAATCTACGAGCAGTACTTC. Amino acids: CARSPTGGIYEQYF.

J is TRBJ1-2 and V is TRBV5-8, with D perhaps matching TRBD1 (5 bases). V lost 3 bases and J 2 bases, leaving 8 bases between the germline ends. Germline V lookup: CDR1 SGHTS, CDR2 YDEGEE. The CDR3 covers 13 residues. In DNA, the CDR3 is TGTGCCAGCAGCTGGGACCCCAACTATGGCTACACCTTC. This gives the protein CASSWDPNYGYTF.

V and J are TRBV2 and TRBJ1-5; 7 bases line up with TRBD1. V shed 3 bases, J shed 6 bases, and the junction held 8 bases outside the gene matches. Germline-derived CDR1 and CDR2 are SNHLY and FYNNEI. The CDR3 has 15 residues. The CDR3, as DNA: TGTGCCAGCAGTGAGTGGACAGGTCCTGGTCAGCCCCAGCATTTT. It translates to CASSEWTGPGQPQHF.

The chain has TRBV6-5 and TRBJ2-7, with D unclear. The germline gives CDR1 MNHEY, CDR2 SVGAGI. This CDR3 is built from 13 residues. V lost 7 bases to trimming and J lost 6 bases, with 16 bases between them. The CDR3 sequence: CASTLSAEFEQYF. The CDR3 nucleotides are TGTGCCAGCACCTTATCCGCAGAATTCGAGCAGTACTTC.

The genes are TRBV28 and TRBJ1-5; perhaps TRBD1 as D (5 bases). With 2 bases removed from V and 8 bases from J, the gap between germline ends came to 16 bases. This CDR3 has 15 residues. The germline gives CDR1 MDHEN, CDR2 SYDVKM. The CDR3 nucleotides read TGTGCCAGCAGTTTACAGGGATTTCCCCGAGAGCCCCAGCATTTT. Translating it yields CASSLQGFPREPQHF.

This clone was recorded only once. This rearrangement joins TRBV3-1 (or the pseudogene TRBV3-2) to TRBJ2-1; 7 bases are a match to TRBD2. CDR1 LGHDT and CDR2 YNNKEL come from the germline V gene (reference sequence). Trimming cost V 4 bases and J 6 bases; bases outside gene matches: 9. The CDR3 extends over 15 amino acids. As DNA, the CDR3 is TGTGCCAGCAGCCGACTAGCATTAGAGCGCAATGAGCAGTTCTTC. Protein product: CASSRLALERNEQFF.